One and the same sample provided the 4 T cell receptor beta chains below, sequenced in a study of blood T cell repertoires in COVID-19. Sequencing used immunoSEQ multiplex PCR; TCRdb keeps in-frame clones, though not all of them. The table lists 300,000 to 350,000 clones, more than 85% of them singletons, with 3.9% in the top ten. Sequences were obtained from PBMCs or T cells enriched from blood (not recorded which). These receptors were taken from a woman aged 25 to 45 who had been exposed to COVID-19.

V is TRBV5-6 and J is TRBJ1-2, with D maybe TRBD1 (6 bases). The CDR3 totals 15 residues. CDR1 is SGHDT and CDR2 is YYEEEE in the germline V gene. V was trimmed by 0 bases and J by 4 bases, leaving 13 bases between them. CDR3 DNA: TGTGCCAGCAGCTTGGACTCGGAAGGGGGCTATGGCTACACCTTC. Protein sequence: CASSLDSEGGYGYTF. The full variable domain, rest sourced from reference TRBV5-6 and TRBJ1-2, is DAGVTQSPTHLIKTRGQQVTLRCSPKSGHDTVSWYQQALGQGPQFIFQYYEEEERQRGNFPDRFSGHQFPNYSSELNVNALLLGDSALYLCASSLDSEGGYGYTFGSGTRLTVV.

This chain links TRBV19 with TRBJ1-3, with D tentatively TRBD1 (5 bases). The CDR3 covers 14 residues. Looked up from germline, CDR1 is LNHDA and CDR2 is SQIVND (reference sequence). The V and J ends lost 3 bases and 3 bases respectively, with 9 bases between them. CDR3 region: CASSMRQLGNTIYF. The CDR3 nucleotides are TGTGCCAGTAGTATGCGACAGCTTGGAAACACCATATATTTT.

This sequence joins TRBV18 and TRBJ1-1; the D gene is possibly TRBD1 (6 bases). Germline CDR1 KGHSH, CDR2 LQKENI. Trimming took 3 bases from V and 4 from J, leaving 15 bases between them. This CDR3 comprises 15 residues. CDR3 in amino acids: CASSPGGGLGTEAFF. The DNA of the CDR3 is TGTGCCAGCTCACCCGGGGGGGGCTTGGGCACTGAAGCTTTCTTT. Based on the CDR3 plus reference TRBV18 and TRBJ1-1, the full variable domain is NAGVMQNPRHLVRRRGQEARLRCSPMKGHSHVYWYRQLPEEGLKFMVYLQKENIIDESGMPKERFSAEFPKEGPSILRIQQVVRGDSAAYFCASSPGGGLGTEAFFGQGTRLTVV.

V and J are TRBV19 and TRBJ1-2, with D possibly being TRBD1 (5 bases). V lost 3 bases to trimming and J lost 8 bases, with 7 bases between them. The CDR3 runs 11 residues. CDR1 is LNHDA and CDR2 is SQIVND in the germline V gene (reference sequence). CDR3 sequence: CASSMGLGYTF. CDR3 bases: TGTGCCAGTAGTATGGGGCTCGGCTACACCTTC.